These 5 T cell receptor beta chains were sequenced from one sample in a study of blood T cell repertoires in COVID-19. Using immunoSEQ multiplex PCR, the repertoire was profiled, and TCRdb retains in-frame clones only, with some absent. Of roughly 420,000 clones in the sample, over 75% are singletons; the top ten hold around 0.91%. The specimen sequenced was PBMCs or T cells enriched from blood (not recorded which). Receptor source: a woman aged 25 to 39 with acute COVID-19.

The chain couples TRBV12-1 to TRBJ2-3; the table's D call TRBD2 went unverified against the DNA. TRBV12-1 is a pseudogene. The CDR3 is 14 amino acids. For the CDR3, the DNA is TGTTCCAGCAGAGAGAGCGGGGGGATAGATACGCAGTATTTT. It translates to CSSRESGGIDTQYF.

This sequence joins TRBV6-5 and TRBJ1-2, with D tentatively TRBD1 (5 bases). Trimming removed 0 bases at V and 7 bases at J, with 9 bases between. The CDR3 consists of 13 residues. CDR1 is MNHEY, CDR2 SVGAGI, per germline. The CDR3 spells CASSYSIGGGYTF. CDR3 coding DNA: TGTGCCAGCAGTTACTCGATCGGGGGTGGCTACACCTTC.

The V gene is TRBV5-6, the J gene TRBJ1-5; a weak D match, TRBD1 (5 bases). The CDR3 extends over 16 amino acids. Germline CDR1 is SGHDT and CDR2 is YYEEEE. V shed 0 bases and J shed 0 bases, with 10 bases lying between them. The CDR3 here is CASSLGRDYSNQPQHF. CDR3 in DNA: TGTGCCAGCAGCTTGGGGAGGGACTATAGCAATCAGCCCCAGCATTTT. The full variable domain, completed using reference TRBV5-6 and TRBJ1-5, is DAGVTQSPTHLIKTRGQQVTLRCSPKSGHDTVSWYQQALGQGPQFIFQYYEEEERQRGNFPDRFSGHQFPNYSSELNVNALLLGDSALYLCASSLGRDYSNQPQHFGDGTRLSIL.

Only a few counts were recorded for this clone. The chain couples TRBV18 to TRBJ1-1, with D possibly matching TRBD1 (5 bases). Germline CDR1 and CDR2: KGHSH and LQKENI. The CDR3 covers 13 residues. Trimming pared 4 bases from V and 1 base from J, leaving 7 bases between. CDR3 nucleotides: TGTGCCAGCTCACTAACAGGGAACACTGAAGCTTTCTTT. Translation gives CASSLTGNTEAFF.

The V gene is TRBV2, the J gene TRBJ1-6, with TRBD1 matching over 10 bases. This CDR3 spans 17 amino acids. The germline CDR1 and CDR2 sequences are SNHLY and FYNNEI. Trimming removed 0 bases from V and 8 bases from J; junction bases left unmatched: 7. The CDR3 region is CASSEAGTGAFYSPLHF. The CDR3 DNA sequence: TGTGCCAGCAGTGAAGCGGGGACAGGGGCTTTTTATTCACCCCTCCACTTT.